The present entry profiles one TCR beta chain with its context. These data originate in a study of blood T cell repertoires in COVID-19. Study summary: There were acute and convalescent COVID-19 samples, and they came from the United States, Italy and Spain. Sources were T cells, B-cell-depleted T cells, or PBMCs; the material itself was cDNA or gDNA.

The V segment lost 7 bases and the J segment 9 bases; nucleotides outside the gene matches: 6. Germline V gene lookup returns CDR1 MNHNY and CDR2 SVGAGI (reference sequence). The CDR3 extends over 11 amino acids. Data came from immunoSEQ multiplex PCR; TCRdb stores just in-frame clones and leaves some out. The data show fewer than 40,000 clones, 90% seen once. This clonotype was sampled from a man in his sixties with active COVID-19. Sequenced sample: peripheral blood. V gene TRBV6-6 combines with J gene TRBJ2-7; 7 bases map to TRBD2. The CDR3 DNA follows: TGTGCCAGCAACAACCCGGGGGGGCAGTACTTC. Residues: CASNNPGGQYF.